These 3 T cell receptor beta chains came from one sample sequenced in a study of neurological immune-mediated disorders (dated by TCRdb to 2018 to 2020). The library was prepared using 5' RACE. Instrument used: Illumina HiSeq 2500. Clones were called with MiXCR by TCRdb after fastp trimmed the public reads at Q25, and only in-frame beta chains were retained. Every CDR3 protein is listed once, alongside the most common genes and DNA of its rows. The sample table records more than 45,000 distinct CDR3 sequences; 10% of these occur just once. 21% of the sample is in the top ten clones. The sample consisted of PBMCs. The receptor set was obtained from a woman between 40 and 55 years old with HTLV-1-associated myelopathy (HAM/TSP).

V is TRBV20-1 and J is TRBJ2-5; the match to TRBD2 covers 9 bases. V gave up 6 bases and J gave up 4 bases; unmatched junction bases: 6. Germline values: CDR1 DFQATT, CDR2 SNEGSKA (reference sequence). This CDR3 is built from 13 residues. The CDR3 is CSALIAGVETQYF. As DNA, the CDR3 is TGCAGTGCGCTAATAGCGGGGGTAGAGACCCAGTACTTC.

This clonotype has at least ten counts. The chain has TRBV25-1 and TRBJ2-1; no clear D. The germline gives CDR1 MGHDK, CDR2 SYGVNS. CDR3 length: 12 residues. V was trimmed by 6 bases and J by 6 bases, leaving 9 bases between them. The CDR3 DNA is TGTGCCAGCAGCCCTCAACCCAATGAGCAGTTCTTC. Translating gives CASSPQPNEQFF. The variable domain in full, with the rest retrieved from reference TRBV25-1 and TRBJ2-1, is EADIYQTPRYLVIGTGKKITLECSQTMGHDKMYWYQQDPGMELHLIHYSYGVNSTEKGDLSSESTVSRIRTEHFPLTLESARPSHTSQYLCASSPQPNEQFFGPGTRLTVL.

This clonotype was seen ten or more times. The chain links TRBV6-5 to TRBJ1-2; TRBD1 aligns across 8 bases. Germline assignment: CDR1 MNHEY and CDR2 SVGAGI. This CDR3 is built from 16 residues. Trimming at V came to 0 bases and at J to 12 bases, leaving 15 bases not matched to a gene. The CDR3 is CASSYSIPSGQGDHTF. As DNA, the CDR3 is TGTGCCAGCAGTTACTCGATTCCCTCCGGACAGGGAGACCACACCTTC.